Sequencing of this T cell receptor (beta chain) was carried out in a study of CD8 T cells in Susac syndrome. An amount of RNA that ranged from roughly 0.45 to 1 ug was reverse transcribed with random hexamers. With immunoSEQ multiplex PCR, TCR beta CDR3 was amplified across 54 Vbeta and 13 Jbeta. TCRdb re-called the immunoSEQ multiplex PCR reads with MiXCR, one entry per CDR3 protein. The sample includes 190,000 or so distinct CDR3 sequences, around 95% of them seen just once. The authors carried out high-throughput sequencing of TCR beta. They applied it to CD8+ and CD4+ T cells obtained from blood. The TEMRA cells underwent FACS enrichment, while the CD8+ and CD4+ T cells underwent negative isolation. This CDR3 region has 14 residues. V was trimmed by 0 bases and J by 4 bases, leaving 12 bases between them. Germline V lookup: CDR1 DFQATT, CDR2 SNEGSKA (reference sequence).

The material sequenced was CD4+ T cells from PBMCs. The genes are TRBV20-1 and TRBJ1-2; maybe TRBD1 (6 bases). The receptor's source is a human donor with multiple sclerosis. DNA for the CDR3: TGCAGTGCTAGAGATTCACAGGGAGGCTATGGCTACACCTTC. As protein: CSARDSQGGYGYTF.